A single T cell receptor beta chain is shown here with its context. This entry is derived from a study of blood T cell repertoires in COVID-19. About the study: From the United States, Italy and Spain came samples of acute and convalescent COVID-19. PBMCs, B-cell-depleted T cells, or T cells were the source of the cDNA or gDNA that made up the material.

Profiling relied on immunoSEQ multiplex PCR, and the TCRdb table lists in-frame clones only, not all of them. This sample has about 340,000 clones, with roughly 90% found just once. In Seattle, patients joined the study during active infection and were tracked longitudinally. The CDR3 is made up of 15 amino acids. CDR1 and CDR2 from the germline V gene are SGHAT and FQNNGV. The ends lost 3 bases at V and 5 bases at J; junction bases unmatched: 8. This TCR derives from a woman aged 60-75 years with COVID-19, enrolled during active disease. Material: peripheral blood. The chain joins TRBV11-2 to TRBJ2-3; 7 nucleotides line up with TRBD2. This chain's CDR3 is CASSFSGALRDTQYF. The CDR3 DNA is TGTGCCAGCAGCTTCAGCGGGGCTTTGAGAGATACGCAGTATTTT.